The 23 T cell receptor beta chains in this list originate from one sample, sequenced in a study of T cell responses to AZD1222 COVID-19 vaccine. The protocol was immunoSEQ multiplex PCR, while the TCRdb copy is restricted to in-frame clones and leaves out a portion. Of about 130,000 clones in the sample, roughly 91% were seen once. The sample here was peripheral blood, taken 28 days after the second AZD1222 dose. Receptor source: an adult who received the AZD1222 COVID-19 vaccine.

This chain joins TRBV12-3 or TRBV12-4 and TRBJ1-1, with unresolved D. The CDR3 covers 12 residues. Trimming cost V 3 bases and J 1 base, with 3 bases left between them. DNA for the CDR3: TGTGCCAGCAGTTTTTGGAACACTGAAGCTTTCTTT. As protein: CASSFWNTEAFF.

The rearrangement links TRBV24-1 to TRBJ1-1, with D possibly matching TRBD1 (6 bases). This CDR3 comprises 13 residues. V lost 4 bases to trimming and J lost 5 bases, with 10 bases between them. The V gene's germline CDR1 is KGHDR and CDR2 SFDVKD. CDR3 bases: TGTGCCACCAGTGACCCTGACAGGACTGAAGCTTTCTTT. Amino acids: CATSDPDRTEAFF.

The chain is built from TRBV7-9 and TRBJ1-1; TRBD1 is a possible D gene (5 bases). The germline CDR1 and CDR2 sequences are SEHNR and FQNEAQ (reference sequence). V shed 5 bases and J shed 7 bases, with 11 bases lying between them. The CDR3 runs to 12 residues. The CDR3 coding sequence is TGTGCCAGCAGCCCCCCGACAGTTGAAGCTTTCTTT. Translation gives CASSPPTVEAFF.

The chain carries TRBV5-1 and TRBJ2-4; 8 bases map to TRBD1. Germline V gene lookup returns CDR1 SGHRS and CDR2 YFSETQ. V shed 1 base, J shed 7 bases, and the junction held 10 bases outside the gene matches. This CDR3 spans 16 amino acids. The CDR3 coding sequence is TGCGCCAGCAGCTTGTACGGTCAGGGGGCAGTGAACATTCAGTACTTC. Protein sequence: CASSLYGQGAVNIQYF.

The chain carries TRBV4-1 and TRBJ1-2; D not certain. From germline, CDR1 is MGHRA and CDR2 YSYEKL. There are 13 residues in the CDR3. V was trimmed by 1 base and J by 5 bases, leaving 8 bases between them. The CDR3 coding sequence is TGCGCCAGCAGCCAAGTTCGAGGGTATGGCTACACCTTC. It translates to CASSQVRGYGYTF.

V and J are TRBV3-1 (or the pseudogene TRBV3-2) and TRBJ1-2, with TRBD1 as a possible D gene (5 bases). CDR1 LGHDT and CDR2 YNNKEL come from the germline V gene (reference sequence). This CDR3 has 11 amino acids. V was trimmed by 8 bases and J by 5 bases, leaving 9 bases between them. The CDR3, as DNA: TGTGCCAGCTCTCCAGGGTATGGCTACACCTTC. Amino acid sequence: CASSPGYGYTF.

The rearrangement joins TRBV18 to TRBJ1-2, with 9 bases fitting TRBD1. Germline loops: CDR1 KGHSH, CDR2 LQKENI. After removal of 6 bases from V and 8 bases from J, the junction contained 10 bases not matched to a gene. The CDR3 is made up of 14 amino acids. In DNA form, the CDR3 reads TGTGCCAGCTCTCCCGGGACAGGGCTAGAGGGCTACACCTTC. This encodes CASSPGTGLEGYTF.

The chain combines TRBV12-3 or TRBV12-4 with TRBJ1-2, with D uncertain. The V and J ends lost 5 bases and 8 bases respectively, with 12 bases between them. This CDR3 is built from 12 residues. The CDR3 nucleotides read TGTGCCAGCAGTGGACCTAGGCGAGGCTACACCTTC. It codes for CASSGPRRGYTF.

V usage is TRBV30 and J usage is TRBJ2-7; no definite D call. V gave up 0 bases and J gave up 3 bases, with 9 bases separating them. Per the germline V gene, CDR1 is GTSNPN and CDR2 is SVGIG (reference sequence). The CDR3 length is 13 residues. The CDR3 loop reads CAWSVNQIYEQYF. CDR3 DNA: TGTGCCTGGAGTGTAAATCAGATCTACGAGCAGTACTTC.

The chain has TRBV7-3 and TRBJ2-7; the D is unclear. Trimming pared 0 bases from V and 3 bases from J, leaving 12 bases between. The CDR3 covers 15 residues. Per the germline V gene, CDR1 is SGHTA and CDR2 is FQGTGA. CDR3 region: CASSLTPTDGYEQYF. Here the CDR3 DNA reads TGTGCCAGCAGCTTAACTCCGACGGACGGCTACGAGCAGTACTTC.

The V call is TRBV10-3, the J call TRBJ2-6, with 10 bases lining up with TRBD1. Germline-derived CDR1 and CDR2 are ENHRY and SYGVKD. The CDR3 spans 18 residues. V shed 8 bases and J 0 bases; nucleotides not matched to a gene: 10. The DNA of the CDR3 is TGTGCCATCGGCCCACGGGACAGGGGCTACTCTGGGGCCAACGTCCTGACTTTC. Translated, it gives CAIGPRDRGYSGANVLTF.

The CDR3 DNA sequence: TGTGCCAGAAGCCCCCACGGGACAGGGAAAAGCACAGATACGCAGTATTTT. Protein product: CARSPHGTGKSTDTQYF. The J gene is TRBJ2-3, the V gene TRBV5-3; 9 bases match TRBD1. TRBV5-3 has ORF status, its function being uncertain. This CDR3 comprises 17 residues. J was trimmed by 0 bases and V by 4 bases; bases with no gene match: 9.

The V gene is TRBV5-1, the J gene TRBJ2-7, with TRBD2 identical over 9 bases. CDR1 and CDR2 from the germline V gene are SGHRS and YFSETQ. This CDR3 is built from 16 residues. With V trimmed by 2 bases and J by 2 bases, 8 bases remained unmatched. The CDR3: CASSLNSGSAAYEQYF. CDR3 coding DNA: TGCGCCAGCAGCTTAAATAGCGGGAGTGCGGCCTACGAGCAGTACTTC.

This rearrangement joins TRBV5-5 to TRBJ2-5, with 8 bases that match TRBD1. Trimming took 4 bases from V and 5 from J; bases not matched to a gene: 13. Germline assignment: CDR1 SGHKS and CDR2 YYEKEE (reference sequence). The CDR3 is made up of 16 amino acids. CDR3: CASSVRTGSGRETQYF. CDR3 nucleotides: TGTGCCAGCAGCGTCCGGACAGGGTCGGGTCGGGAGACCCAGTACTTC.

This chain uses TRBV7-3 with TRBJ2-1; 12 bases align to TRBD2. The CDR3 runs to 16 residues. CDR1 is SGHTA and CDR2 is FQGTGA in the germline V gene. Trimming at V came to 6 bases and at J to 12 bases, leaving 15 bases not matched to a gene. The CDR3 reads CASSSYGLAGSGGQFF. The CDR3 nucleotides read TGTGCCAGCAGTTCATATGGACTAGCGGGATCCGGCGGGCAGTTCTTC.

This sequence joins TRBV18 and TRBJ2-1; no clear D gene. V lost 7 bases and J lost 1, with 14 bases in between. The length of the CDR3 is 15 residues. Germline lookup yields CDR1 KGHSH and CDR2 LQKENI. CDR3 protein: CASLAGHLSYNEQFF. The CDR3 DNA sequence: TGTGCCAGCTTGGCAGGTCATCTTTCCTACAATGAGCAGTTCTTC.

V and J are TRBV19 and TRBJ2-3, with 9 bases lining up with TRBD1. There are 14 residues in the CDR3. J lost 5 bases, V lost 3 bases, and 3 bases had no gene match. Germline V gene lookup returns CDR1 LNHDA and CDR2 SQIVND (reference sequence). The CDR3 DNA reads TGTGCCAGTAGTATGGGACAGGGTGGAGATACGCAGTATTTT. This gives the protein CASSMGQGGDTQYF. Looking up the rest from reference TRBV19 and TRBJ2-3 gives the full variable domain: DGGITQSPKYLFRKEGQNVTLSCEQNLNHDAMYWYRQDPGQGLRLIYYSQIVNDFQKGDIAEGYSVSREKKESFPLTVTSAQKNPTAFYLCASSMGQGGDTQYFGPGTRLTVL.

V is TRBV5-1 and J is TRBJ2-2; 13 bases align to TRBD2. Trimming removed 4 bases from V and 0 bases from J; junction bases left unmatched: 6. This CDR3 spans 18 amino acids. Germline CDR1 is SGHRS and CDR2 is YFSETQ. CDR3 amino acids: CASSPLAGGPSNTGELFF. The CDR3, as DNA: TGCGCCAGCAGCCCACTAGCGGGAGGGCCCTCGAACACCGGGGAGCTGTTTTTT.

The rearrangement links TRBV27 to TRBJ2-1; 8 positions match TRBD2. Germline-derived CDR1 and CDR2 are MNHEY and SMNVEV (reference sequence). Losses at the gene ends were 4 bases for V and 7 bases for J; bases not matched to a gene: 12. The CDR3 totals 16 residues. The CDR3 region has the DNA TGTGCCAGCAGTTCCCTCGGGACTAGTGTTGTAAATGAGCAGTTCTTC. Encoded protein: CASSSLGTSVVNEQFF.

This clone has only one observation. This chain uses TRBV27 with TRBJ1-1; possibly TRBD1 for D (5 bases). CDR1 is MNHEY, CDR2 SMNVEV, per germline (reference sequence). The CDR3 is 15 amino acids. V was cut by 5 bases and J by 1 base, with 14 bases left in between. This CDR3 is CASSVLGRTNTEAFF. The CDR3 region has the DNA TGTGCCAGCAGTGTTCTGGGACGGACGAACACTGAAGCTTTCTTT.

The chain's CDR3 is CASSRQGQREQYF. The DNA of the CDR3 is TGTGCCAGCAGCCGCCAAGGGCAACGCGAGCAGTACTTC. The chain uses TRBV5-4 and TRBJ2-7; D not certain. Trimming removed 4 bases at V and 6 bases at J, with 14 bases between. This CDR3 spans 13 amino acids. CDR1 is SGHNT, CDR2 YYREEE, per germline (reference sequence).

The J gene is TRBJ1-1, the V gene TRBV5-1; a possible D gene is TRBD1 (5 bases). Germline-derived CDR1 and CDR2 are SGHRS and YFSETQ. Trimming pared 4 bases from V and 6 bases from J, leaving 13 bases between. This CDR3 region has 13 residues. CDR3: CASSLDQGSEAFF. CDR3 coding DNA: TGCGCCAGCAGCCTAGACCAGGGCTCTGAAGCTTTCTTT. Full variable domain (outside the CDR3, taken from reference TRBV5-1 and TRBJ1-1): KAGVTQTPRYLIKTRGQQVTLSCSPISGHRSVSWYQQTPGQGLQFLFEYFSETQRNKGNFPGRFSGRQFSNSRSEMNVSTLELGDSALYLCASSLDQGSEAFFGQGTRLTVV.

Written as DNA, the CDR3 is TGTGCCAGCAGCTTGGTACAGGGGAATGGAAACACCATATATTTT. This sequence encodes CASSLVQGNGNTIYF. J is TRBJ1-3 and V is TRBV5-6; 7 nucleotides align to TRBD1. J was trimmed by 3 bases and V by 0 bases; bases with no gene match: 3. The CDR3 is made up of 15 amino acids. Germline lookup yields CDR1 SGHDT and CDR2 YYEEEE.